This T cell receptor beta chain emerged from a study of molecular identifiers for immune sequencing clone quantification. General study points: Whereas naive cells kept under 1% of molecules in clones above 20 RNA copies, such clones held over 98% in effectors. Even with some 920,000 naive cells present, spiked Jurkat TCR RNA from one cell was reportedly detectable.

Comment on this clonotype: Its antigen is not identified.

CDR3 length: 14 residues. The germline gives CDR1 SGHVS, CDR2 FNYEAQ. The ends were cut back, 2 bases at V and 4 bases at J, with 11 bases in the middle. In TCRdb, the PCR reads were re-called with MiXCR into one record per CDR3 protein. The table includes approximately 500,000 distinct CDR3 sequences, under 30% detected once. Libraries of naive CD8 T cells were made from 20,000 to 1,000,000 sorted cells. They used 10%, 30% or 50% RNA. The sequence derives from a human donor in good health. Some libraries in this study had Jurkat cell RNA spiked in. Source material: naive CD8+ T cells from blood, with Jurkat cell RNA spiked in. This sample's subset: FACS-sorted CD8+CD4-CCR7+CD45RA+ naive T cells. The rearrangement uses TRBV7-6 and TRBJ1-1; D is ambiguous. In DNA, the CDR3 is TGTGCCAGCAGCTTAACCAGTGTGGGCACTGAAGCTTTCTTT. Its protein product is CASSLTSVGTEAFF.